This T cell receptor beta chain was profiled in a study of cytomegalovirus exposure and HLA in healthy donors. This CDR3 region has 13 residues. The germline gives CDR1 SNHLY, CDR2 FYNNEI. Trimming stripped 3 bases from V and 5 bases from J, with 11 bases between. The PCR ran on 60 Vbeta and 13 Jbeta primers. The protocol was immunoSEQ multiplex PCR, while the TCRdb copy is restricted to in-frame clones and leaves out a portion. The sample records about 160,000 clones, approximately 79% being singletons. Findings and caveats of the study: Association of 16,951 TCR beta sequences with HLA alleles was found at 0.05 false discovery rate in a later analysis. Specificity for CMV antigens was confirmed in vitro for a few of the CMV-associated chains.

Only a few counts were recorded for this clone. The antigen is undetermined. This chain joins TRBV2 and TRBJ2-7, with D tentatively TRBD1 (5 bases). This TCR was recovered from a man in his forties in good health and CMV-seronegative. The sequenced material came from PBMCs. CDR3 loop: CASSEVGANEQYF. The CDR3 DNA follows: TGTGCCAGCAGTGAGGTTGGGGCGAACGAGCAGTACTTC.